These T cell receptor beta chains were read from a single sample in a study of OX40 agonist ivuxolimab in advanced cancers. Using immunoSEQ multiplex PCR, the repertoire was profiled, and TCRdb retains in-frame clones only, with some absent. The repertoire has 55,000 to 85,000 clones, about 90% of them found once; the top ten carry over 6%. The sample consisted of CD4+ or CD8+ T cells sorted from blood, taken in a trial of the OX40 agonist ivuxolimab. The receptors were gathered from an adult with an advanced solid tumor such as melanoma, head and neck, liver or kidney cancer. The CDR3 runs from the conserved cysteine through the conserved F or W. D genes are given only for firm matches. Some rows have no size entry. The others give once, few or many, or a class for an expanded clone.

once,TRBJ2-3,.,TRBV11-2,CASSLDWGESTDTQYF,TGTGCCAGCAGCTTAGATTGGGGGGAGAGCACAGATACGCAGTATTTT
.,TRBJ2-5,.,TRBV5-1,CASSFEQFYQETQYF,TGCGCCAGCAGCTTTGAACAGTTCTACCAAGAGACCCAGTACTTC
.,TRBJ2-5,TRBD1,TRBV27,CASSWGQQETQYF,TGTGCCAGCAGTTGGGGACAGCAAGAGACCCAGTACTTC
.,TRBJ2-7,TRBD1,TRBV13,CASSHHRGLGYEQYF,TGTGCCAGCAGCCACCACAGGGGATTGGGCTACGAGCAGTACTTC
.,TRBJ2-1,TRBD1,TRBV6-5,CASASGQETYNEQFF,TGTGCCAGTGCCTCGGGACAGGAGACCTACAATGAGCAGTTCTTC
.,TRBJ1-3,.,TRBV13,CASSFHGVIYF,TGTGCCAGCAGCTTTCATGGAGTCATATATTTT
.,TRBJ1-1,.,TRBV7-3,CASSFTGAPDTEAFF,TGTGCCAGCAGCTTCACGGGGGCGCCGGACACTGAAGCTTTCTTT
.,TRBJ1-2,.,TRBV9,CASSDTGTGTRGYTF,TGTGCCAGCAGCGACACAGGAACAGGGACGCGCGGCTACACCTTC
.,TRBJ1-2,.,TRBV7-6,CASSPGGAAGGYTF,TGTGCCAGCAGCCCGGGGGGGGCGGCGGGCGGCTACACCTTC
.,TRBJ2-1,.,TRBV4-1,CASSQARLWGEQFF,TGCGCCAGCAGCCAAGCCCGACTCTGGGGTGAGCAGTTCTTC
medium-sized,TRBJ2-1,.,TRBV5-1,CASSPTGPGDNEQFF,TGCGCCAGCAGCCCTACAGGGCCGGGGGACAATGAGCAGTTCTTC
.,TRBJ2-2,TRBD2,TRBV5-6,CASSLAHRLAGPRTGELFF,TGTGCCAGCAGCTTGGCCCACCGACTAGCGGGGCCTCGCACCGGGGAGCTGTTTTTT
.,TRBJ1-3,.,TRBV7-6,CASSLEASGNTIYF,TGTGCCAGCAGCTTAGAGGCCTCTGGAAACACCATATATTTT
.,TRBJ1-1,.,TRBV11-2,CASSLAGAEAFF,TGTGCCAGCAGCTTAGCAGGGGCTGAAGCTTTCTTT
.,TRBJ2-7,.,TRBV27,CASSLGSTAYEQYF,TGTGCCAGCAGTTTGGGCAGCACCGCCTACGAGCAGTACTTC
.,TRBJ1-3,.,TRBV5-6,CASSLVRGHFWGNTIYF,TGTGCCAGCAGCTTGGTCAGGGGCCACTTCTGGGGAAACACCATATATTTT